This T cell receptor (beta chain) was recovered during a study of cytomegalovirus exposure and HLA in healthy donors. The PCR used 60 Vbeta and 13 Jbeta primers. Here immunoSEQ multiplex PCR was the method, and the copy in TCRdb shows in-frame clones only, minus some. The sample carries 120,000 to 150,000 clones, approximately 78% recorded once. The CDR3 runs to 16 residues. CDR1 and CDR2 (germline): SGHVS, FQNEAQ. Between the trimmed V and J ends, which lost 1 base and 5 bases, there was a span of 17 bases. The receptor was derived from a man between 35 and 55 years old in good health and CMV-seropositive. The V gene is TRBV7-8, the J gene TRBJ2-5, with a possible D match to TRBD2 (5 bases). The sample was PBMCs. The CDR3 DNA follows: TGTGCCAGCAGCTTAGGTCTACACTCTACGGGGGAGACCCAGTACTTC. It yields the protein CASSLGLHSTGETQYF.